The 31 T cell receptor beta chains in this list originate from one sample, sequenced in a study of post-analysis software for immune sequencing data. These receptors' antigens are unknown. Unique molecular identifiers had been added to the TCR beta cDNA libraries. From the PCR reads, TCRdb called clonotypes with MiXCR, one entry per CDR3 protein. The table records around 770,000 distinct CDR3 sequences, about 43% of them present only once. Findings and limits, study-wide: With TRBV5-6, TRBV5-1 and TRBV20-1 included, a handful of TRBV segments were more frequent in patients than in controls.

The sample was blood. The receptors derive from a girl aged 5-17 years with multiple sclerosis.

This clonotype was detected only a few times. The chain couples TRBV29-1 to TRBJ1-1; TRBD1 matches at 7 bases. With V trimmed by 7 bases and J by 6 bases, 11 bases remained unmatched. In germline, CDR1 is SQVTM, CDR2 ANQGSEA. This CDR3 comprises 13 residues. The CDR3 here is CSAEGRGDPEAFF. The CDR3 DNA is TGCAGCGCGGAGGGCAGGGGGGACCCTGAAGCTTTCTTT.

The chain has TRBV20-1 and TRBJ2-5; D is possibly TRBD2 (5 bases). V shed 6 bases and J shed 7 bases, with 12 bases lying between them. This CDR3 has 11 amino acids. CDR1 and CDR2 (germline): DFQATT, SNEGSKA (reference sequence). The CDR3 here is CSAKAGGTQYF. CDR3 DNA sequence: TGCAGTGCAAAGGCCGGAGGGACCCAGTACTTC.

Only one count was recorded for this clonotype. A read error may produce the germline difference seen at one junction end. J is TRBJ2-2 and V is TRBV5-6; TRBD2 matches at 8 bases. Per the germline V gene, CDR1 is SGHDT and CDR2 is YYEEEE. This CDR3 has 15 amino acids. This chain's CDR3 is CASIRREALAGERFF. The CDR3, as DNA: TGTGCCAGCATCCGGCGGGAGGCCCTCGCCGGGGAGCGGTTTTTT. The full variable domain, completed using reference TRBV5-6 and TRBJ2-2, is DAGVTQSPTHLIKTRGQQVTLRCSPKSGHDTVSWYQQALGQGPQFIFQYYEEEERQRGNFPDRFSGHQFPNYSSELNVNALLLGDSALYLCASIRREALAGERFFGEGSRLTVL.

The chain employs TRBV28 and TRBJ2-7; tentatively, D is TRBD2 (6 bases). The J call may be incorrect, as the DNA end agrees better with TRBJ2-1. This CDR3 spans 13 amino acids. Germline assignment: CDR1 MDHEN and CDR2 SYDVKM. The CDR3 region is CASSPIQEGEQFF. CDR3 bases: TGTGCCAGCAGTCCAATTCAGGAGGGAGAGCAGTTCTTC.

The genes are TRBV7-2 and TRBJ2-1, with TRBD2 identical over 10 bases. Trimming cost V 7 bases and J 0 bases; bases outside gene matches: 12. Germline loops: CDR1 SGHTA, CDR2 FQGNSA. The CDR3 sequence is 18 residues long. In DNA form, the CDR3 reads TGTGCCAGCACCCCTCCTAGCGGGAGCACCCGCTCCTACAATGAGCAGTTCTTC. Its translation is CASTPPSGSTRSYNEQFF. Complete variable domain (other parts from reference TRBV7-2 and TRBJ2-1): GAGVSQSPSNKVTEKGKDVELRCDPISGHTALYWYRQSLGQGLEFLIYFQGNSAPDKSGLPSDRFSAERTGGSVSTLTIQRTQQEDSAVYLCASTPPSGSTRSYNEQFFGPGTRLTVL.

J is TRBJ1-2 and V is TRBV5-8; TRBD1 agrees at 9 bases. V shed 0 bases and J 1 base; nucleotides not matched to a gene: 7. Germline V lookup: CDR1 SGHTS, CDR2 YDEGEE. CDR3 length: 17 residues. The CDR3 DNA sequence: TGTGCCAGCAGCTTGGGGGACAGGGCCACGAATAACTATGGCTACACCTTC. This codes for CASSLGDRATNNYGYTF.

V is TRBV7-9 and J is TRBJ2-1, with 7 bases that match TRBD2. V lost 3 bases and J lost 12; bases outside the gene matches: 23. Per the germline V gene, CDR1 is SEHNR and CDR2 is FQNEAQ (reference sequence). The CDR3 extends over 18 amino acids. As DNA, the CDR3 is TGTGCCAGCAGCTTCGGGATGGCGCTAGCGGATCCTACAATGGGGCAGTTCTTC. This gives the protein CASSFGMALADPTMGQFF.

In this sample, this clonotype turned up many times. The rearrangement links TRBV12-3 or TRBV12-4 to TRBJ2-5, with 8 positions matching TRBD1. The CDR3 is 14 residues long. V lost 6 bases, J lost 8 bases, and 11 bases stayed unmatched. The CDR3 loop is CASSPDRAPFTQYF. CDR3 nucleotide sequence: TGTGCCAGCAGCCCGGACAGGGCCCCGTTCACCCAGTACTTC.

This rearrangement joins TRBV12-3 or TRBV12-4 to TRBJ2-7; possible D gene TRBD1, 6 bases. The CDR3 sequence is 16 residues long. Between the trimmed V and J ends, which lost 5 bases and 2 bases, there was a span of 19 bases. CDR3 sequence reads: CASSLSPLQGPYEQYF. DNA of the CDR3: TGTGCCAGCAGTCTATCTCCACTACAGGGACCCTACGAGCAGTACTTC.

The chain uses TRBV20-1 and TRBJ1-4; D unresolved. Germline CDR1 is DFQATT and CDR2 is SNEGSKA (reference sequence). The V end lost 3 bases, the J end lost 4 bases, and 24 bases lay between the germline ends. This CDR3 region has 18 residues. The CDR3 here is CSARAARGPPRRNEKLFF. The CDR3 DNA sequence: TGCAGTGCTAGGGCGGCGCGAGGCCCCCCACGGCGTAATGAAAAACTGTTTTTT.

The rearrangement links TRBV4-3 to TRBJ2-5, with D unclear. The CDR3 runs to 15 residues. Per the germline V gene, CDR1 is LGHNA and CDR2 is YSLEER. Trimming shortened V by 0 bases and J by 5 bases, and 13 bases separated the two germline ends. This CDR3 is CASSQDLGIGETQYF. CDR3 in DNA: TGCGCCAGCAGCCAAGATCTTGGCATCGGGGAGACCCAGTACTTC.

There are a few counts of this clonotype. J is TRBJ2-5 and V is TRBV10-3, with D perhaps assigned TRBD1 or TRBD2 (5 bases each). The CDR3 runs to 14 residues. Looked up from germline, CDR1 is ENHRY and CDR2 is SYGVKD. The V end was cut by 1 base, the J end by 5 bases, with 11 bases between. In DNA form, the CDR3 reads TGTGCCATCAGTGAGTTGGACGAGGGGGAGACCCAGTACTTC. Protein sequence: CAISELDEGETQYF.

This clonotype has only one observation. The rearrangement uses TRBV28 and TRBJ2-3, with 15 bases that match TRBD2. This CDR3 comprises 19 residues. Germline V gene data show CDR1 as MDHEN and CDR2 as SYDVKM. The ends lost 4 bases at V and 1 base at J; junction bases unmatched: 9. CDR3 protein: CASSSRTSGRVRRTDTQYF. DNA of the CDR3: TGTGCCAGCAGTTCCCGGACTAGCGGGAGGGTCCGACGCACAGATACGCAGTATTTT.

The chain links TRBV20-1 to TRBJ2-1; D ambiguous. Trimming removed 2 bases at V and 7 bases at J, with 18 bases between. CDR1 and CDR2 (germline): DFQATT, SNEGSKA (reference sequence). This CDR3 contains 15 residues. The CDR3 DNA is TGCAGTGCTAGAAACCGGGCCCGGAATGGGAATGAGCAGTTCTTC. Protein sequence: CSARNRARNGNEQFF.

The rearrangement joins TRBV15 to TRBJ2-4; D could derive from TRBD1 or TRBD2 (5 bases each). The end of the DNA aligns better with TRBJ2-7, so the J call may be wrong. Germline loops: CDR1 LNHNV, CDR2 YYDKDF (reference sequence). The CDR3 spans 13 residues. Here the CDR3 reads CATSQGASYEQYF. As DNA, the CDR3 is TGTGCCACCAGCCAGGGAGCCTCCTACGAGCAGTACTTC.

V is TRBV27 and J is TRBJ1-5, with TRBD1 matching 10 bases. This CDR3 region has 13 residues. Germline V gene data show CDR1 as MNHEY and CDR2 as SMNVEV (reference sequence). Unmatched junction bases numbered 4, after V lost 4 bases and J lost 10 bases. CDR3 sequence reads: CASSWDRGKPQHF. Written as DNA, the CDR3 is TGTGCCAGCAGTTGGGACAGGGGTAAACCCCAGCATTTT.

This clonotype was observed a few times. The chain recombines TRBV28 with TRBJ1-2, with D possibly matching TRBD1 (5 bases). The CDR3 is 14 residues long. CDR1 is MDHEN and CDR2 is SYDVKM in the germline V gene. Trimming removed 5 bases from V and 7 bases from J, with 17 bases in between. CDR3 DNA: TGTGCCAGCAGTATACCCCGGACGGGGGGTGGCTACACCTTC. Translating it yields CASSIPRTGGGYTF.

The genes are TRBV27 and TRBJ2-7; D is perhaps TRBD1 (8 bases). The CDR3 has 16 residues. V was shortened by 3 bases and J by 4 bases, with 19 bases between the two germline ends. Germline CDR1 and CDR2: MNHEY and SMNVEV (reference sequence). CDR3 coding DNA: TGTGCCAGCAGTTTTTTCTCAGACAGGGGAGGGTACGAGCAGTACTTC. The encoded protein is CASSFFSDRGGYEQYF.

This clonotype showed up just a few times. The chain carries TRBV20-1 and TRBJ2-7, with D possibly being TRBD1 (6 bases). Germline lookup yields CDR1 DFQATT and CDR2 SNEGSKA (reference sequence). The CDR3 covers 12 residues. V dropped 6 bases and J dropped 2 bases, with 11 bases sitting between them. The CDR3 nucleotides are TGCAGTGCGGATACAGGGACCTACGAGCAGTACTTC. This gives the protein CSADTGTYEQYF.

The CDR3 coding sequence is TGTGCCCTGAGTGACAGTGGTGAGCAGTTCTTC. Its translation is CALSDSGEQFF. The chain couples TRBV10-3 to TRBJ2-1; D is possibly TRBD1 (5 bases). V lost 11 bases and J 9 bases, leaving 14 bases between the germline ends. Germline CDR1 ENHRY, CDR2 SYGVKD. This CDR3 region has 11 residues.

The chain's CDR3 is CASSSPGREQYF. The CDR3 DNA follows: TGTGCCAGCAGTTCTCCGGGGCGAGAGCAGTACTTC. The chain is built from TRBV27 and TRBJ2-7, with D tentatively TRBD1 or TRBD2 (5 bases each). The CDR3 length is 12 residues. The germline gives CDR1 MNHEY, CDR2 SMNVEV (reference sequence). V shed 4 bases and J shed 7 bases, with 11 bases lying between them.

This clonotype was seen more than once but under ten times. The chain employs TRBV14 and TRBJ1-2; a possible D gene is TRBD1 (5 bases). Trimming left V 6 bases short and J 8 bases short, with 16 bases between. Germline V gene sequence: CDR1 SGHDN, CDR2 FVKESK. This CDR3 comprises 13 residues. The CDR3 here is CASSTAGPVGYTF. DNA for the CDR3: TGTGCCAGCAGTACAGCAGGGCCGGTCGGCTACACCTTC.

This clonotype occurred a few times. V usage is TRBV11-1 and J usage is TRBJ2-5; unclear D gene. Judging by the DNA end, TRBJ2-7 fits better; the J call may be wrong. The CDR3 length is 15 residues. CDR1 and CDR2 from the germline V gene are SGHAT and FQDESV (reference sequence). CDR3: CASSLRRQSSYEQYF. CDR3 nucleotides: TGTGCCAGCAGCTTACGGCGCCAAAGCTCCTACGAGCAGTACTTC.

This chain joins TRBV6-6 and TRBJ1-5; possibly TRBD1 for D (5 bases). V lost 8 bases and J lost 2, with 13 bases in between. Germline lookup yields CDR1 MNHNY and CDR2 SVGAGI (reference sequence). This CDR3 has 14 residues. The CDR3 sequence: CASEPGLGNQPQHF. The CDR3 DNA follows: TGTGCCAGCGAGCCAGGGTTGGGCAATCAGCCCCAGCATTTT.

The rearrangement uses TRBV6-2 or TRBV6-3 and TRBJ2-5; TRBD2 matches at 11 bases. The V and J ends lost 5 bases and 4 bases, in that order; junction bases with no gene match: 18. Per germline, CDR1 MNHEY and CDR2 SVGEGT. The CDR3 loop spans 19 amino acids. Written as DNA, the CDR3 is TGTGCCAGCAGTACCCCGGGACTAGCGGAGCGACTGCTTAGAGAGACCCAGTACTTC. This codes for CASSTPGLAERLLRETQYF.

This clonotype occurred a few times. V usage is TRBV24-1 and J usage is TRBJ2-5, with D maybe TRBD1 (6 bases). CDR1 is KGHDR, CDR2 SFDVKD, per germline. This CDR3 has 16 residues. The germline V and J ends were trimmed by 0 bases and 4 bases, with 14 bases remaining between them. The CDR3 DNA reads TGTGCCACCAGTGATTTGCGGCAGGGGATCGGAGAGACCCAGTACTTC. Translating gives CATSDLRQGIGETQYF.

CDR3 DNA sequence: TGTGCCAGCAGTTACTCGACCCCTAGCGGGAGGATCCCCCGCTCCTACGAGCAGTACTTC. This gives the protein CASSYSTPSGRIPRSYEQYF. The gene calls are TRBV6-5 and TRBJ2-7; 11 bases line up with TRBD2. This CDR3 has 20 residues. Germline CDR1 MNHEY, CDR2 SVGAGI. The V segment lost 0 bases and the J segment 0 bases; nucleotides outside the gene matches: 13.

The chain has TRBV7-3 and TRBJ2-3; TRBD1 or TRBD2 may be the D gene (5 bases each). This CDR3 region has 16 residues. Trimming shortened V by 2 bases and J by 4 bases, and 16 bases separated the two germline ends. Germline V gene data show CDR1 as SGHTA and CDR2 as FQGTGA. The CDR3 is CASSLLPSQGPDTQYF. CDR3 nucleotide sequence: TGTGCCAGCAGCTTACTCCCGTCCCAGGGACCAGATACGCAGTATTTT.

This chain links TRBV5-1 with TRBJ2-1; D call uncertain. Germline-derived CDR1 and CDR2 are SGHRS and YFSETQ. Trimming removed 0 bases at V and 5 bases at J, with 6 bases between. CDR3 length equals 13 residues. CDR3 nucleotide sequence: TGCGCCAGCAGCTTGGCCGACGACAATGAGCAGTTCTTC. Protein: CASSLADDNEQFF. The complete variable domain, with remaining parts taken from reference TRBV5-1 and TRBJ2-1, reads KAGVTQTPRYLIKTRGQQVTLSCSPISGHRSVSWYQQTPGQGLQFLFEYFSETQRNKGNFPGRFSGRQFSNSRSEMNVSTLELGDSALYLCASSLADDNEQFFGPGTRLTVL.

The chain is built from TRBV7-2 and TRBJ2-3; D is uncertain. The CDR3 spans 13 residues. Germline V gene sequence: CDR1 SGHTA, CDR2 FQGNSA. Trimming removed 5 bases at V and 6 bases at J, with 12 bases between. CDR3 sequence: CASSRAPADTQYF. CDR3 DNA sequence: TGTGCCAGCAGCAGGGCCCCGGCGGATACGCAGTATTTT.

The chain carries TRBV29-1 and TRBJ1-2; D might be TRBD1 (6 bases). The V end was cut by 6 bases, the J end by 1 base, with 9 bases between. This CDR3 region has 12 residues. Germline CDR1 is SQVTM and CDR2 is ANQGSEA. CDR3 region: CSVRQDNYGYTF. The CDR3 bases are TGCAGCGTCCGACAGGATAACTATGGCTACACCTTC.